The 27 T cell receptor beta chains below all came from one sample that was sequenced in a study of CD8 T cells in Susac syndrome. With random hexamers, 0.5 to 1 ug RNA was reverse transcribed. TCRdb called the immunoSEQ multiplex PCR reads again in MiXCR, with one record for every CDR3 protein. The sample consists of some 96,000 distinct CDR3 sequences, roughly 94% of them appearing once. Sequencing was carried out using CD4+ T cells from PBMCs. The receptors derive from a human donor with Susac syndrome.

The chain couples TRBV28 to TRBJ2-4; no clear D. The V and J ends lost 7 bases and 0 bases respectively, with 19 bases between them. This CDR3 has 17 residues. The germline gives CDR1 MDHEN, CDR2 SYDVKM. CDR3 nucleotide sequence: TGTGCCAGCAACCCAGCTACTGGCGGAAAAGCCAAAAACATTCAGTACTTC. Translation: CASNPATGGKAKNIQYF.

This clonotype has only one observation. The V and J genes are TRBV29-1 and TRBJ1-2, with no clear D. Germline CDR1 SQVTM, CDR2 ANQGSEA. Trimming pared 3 bases from V and 0 bases from J, leaving 8 bases between. The CDR3 length is 13 residues. The CDR3 DNA sequence: TGCAGCGTTGATCCAGGAGCTAACTATGGCTACACCTTC. The encoded protein is CSVDPGANYGYTF.

The chain joins TRBV7-3 to TRBJ1-1, with D possibly matching TRBD1 (6 bases). This CDR3 is 14 amino acids long. Trimming took off 1 base at V and 4 bases at J, with 10 bases between the two ends. Per the germline V gene, CDR1 is SGHTA and CDR2 is FQGTGA. The CDR3 DNA reads TGTGCCAGCAGCTTAAGGGCGGGGGCCACTGAAGCTTTCTTT. It encodes CASSLRAGATEAFF.

V and J are TRBV30 and TRBJ1-2; D is perhaps TRBD1 (6 bases). This CDR3 is built from 15 residues. V was pared by 4 bases and J by 3 bases, with 18 bases between. The germline V gene has CDR1 GTSNPN and CDR2 SVGIG (reference sequence). The CDR3 protein is CAWTLQGSSDYGYTF. CDR3 nucleotide sequence: TGTGCCTGGACCCTACAGGGATCTTCGGACTATGGCTACACCTTC.

The V call is TRBV3-1, the J call TRBJ2-5; D possibly corresponds to TRBD2 (5 bases). CDR1 is LGHDT and CDR2 is YNNKEL in the germline V gene (reference sequence). The CDR3 has 14 residues. V was cut by 6 bases and J by 5 bases, with 16 bases left in between. The CDR3 loop reads CASSDPGLSETQYF. The CDR3, as DNA: TGTGCCAGCAGTGACCCCGGACTCTCGGAGACCCAGTACTTC.

This chain joins TRBV29-1 and TRBJ2-2, with D possibly TRBD2 on 7 matching bases. The germline V gene has CDR1 SQVTM and CDR2 ANQGSEA. V was cut by 3 bases and J by 7 bases, with 12 bases left in between. CDR3 size: 13 residues. The DNA for the CDR3 is TGCAGCGTTGATGAGGGGGGGAGCGGGGAGCTGTTTTTT. This gives the protein CSVDEGGSGELFF.

This clonotype was detected only a few times. The genes are TRBV30 and TRBJ2-7, with TRBD2 matching 8 bases. Germline lookup yields CDR1 GTSNPN and CDR2 SVGIG (reference sequence). The CDR3 spans 13 residues. The V segment lost 0 bases and the J segment 5 bases; nucleotides outside the gene matches: 3. CDR3 loop: CAWSVRGGHEQYF. DNA of the CDR3: TGTGCCTGGAGTGTCCGGGGGGGCCACGAGCAGTACTTC.

This chain joins TRBV5-1 and TRBJ2-7; a possible D gene is TRBD1 (5 bases). The CDR3 loop spans 19 amino acids. V was cut by 0 bases and J by 6 bases, with 28 bases left in between. CDR1 and CDR2 (germline): SGHRS, YFSETQ. In nucleotides, the CDR3 is TGCGCCAGCAGCTTGGAGGCTTCGGCAGGGTGGCCCAAGGGCCTCGAGCAGTACTTC. Protein: CASSLEASAGWPKGLEQYF.

The sample holds one count of this clonotype. This chain links TRBV10-1 with TRBJ2-1; 10 bases line up with TRBD2. This CDR3 is 16 amino acids long. V lost 8 bases, J lost 8 bases, and 15 bases stayed unmatched. Per germline, CDR1 WNHNN and CDR2 SYGVQD (reference sequence). The CDR3 nucleotides read TGCGCCAGCTCCCCCCGATCAGCGGGGGGGCCAGATGAGCAGTTCTTC. It is translated as CASSPRSAGGPDEQFF.

The rearrangement links TRBV9 to TRBJ1-1; D is unresolved. Germline V CDR1 and CDR2: SGDLS, YYNGEE. Trimming took off 0 bases at V and 0 bases at J, with 6 bases between the two ends. This CDR3 comprises 14 residues. Here the CDR3 DNA reads TGTGCCAGCAGCGTAGGGACGGTGAACACTGAAGCTTTCTTT. Residues: CASSVGTVNTEAFF.

The chain joins TRBV12-3 or TRBV12-4 to TRBJ2-7; 13 nucleotides match TRBD2. The CDR3 extends over 13 amino acids. J was trimmed by 7 bases and V by 8 bases; bases with no gene match: 5. CDR3 in DNA: TGTGCCAGCCTACTAGCGGGGGGGCGGGAGCAGTACTTC. Its translation: CASLLAGGREQYF.

The gene calls are TRBV4-1 and TRBJ1-6; a weak D match, TRBD1 (5 bases). Germline loops: CDR1 MGHRA, CDR2 YSYEKL. Trimming left V 4 bases short and J 7 bases short, with 11 bases between. The CDR3 is made up of 14 amino acids. CDR3 residues: CASSRRDGNSPLHF. As DNA, the CDR3 is TGCGCCAGCAGCCGAAGGGACGGGAATTCACCCCTCCACTTT.

J is TRBJ1-3 and V is TRBV5-1; D not resolved. The CDR3 extends over 16 amino acids. The ends were cut back, 0 bases at V and 3 bases at J, with 13 bases in the middle. Germline CDR1 SGHRS, CDR2 YFSETQ. CDR3 sequence (DNA): TGCGCCAGCAGCTTGGCTCCGATTCGAATTGGAAACACCATATATTTT. It specifies CASSLAPIRIGNTIYF.

In DNA, the CDR3 is TGTGCCAGTAGGAGTACACCGAACACTGAAGCTTTCTTT. This codes for CASRSTPNTEAFF. This chain joins TRBV19 and TRBJ1-1; D not resolved. Germline loops: CDR1 LNHDA, CDR2 SQIVND (reference sequence). The CDR3 contains 13 residues. Trimming took 6 bases from V and 1 from J, leaving 9 bases between them.

The CDR3 DNA sequence: TGCAGCGTTCAGGCCGCAGGGGGCTCCGAGCAGTACTTC. This encodes CSVQAAGGSEQYF. The genes are TRBV29-1 and TRBJ2-7; TRBD1 aligns across 8 bases. CDR1 and CDR2 (germline): SQVTM, ANQGSEA. The ends lost 5 bases at V and 6 bases at J; junction bases unmatched: 9. The CDR3 has 13 amino acids.

The chain links TRBV6-5 to TRBJ2-7, with D possibly matching TRBD2 (6 bases). CDR1 and CDR2 from the germline V gene are MNHEY and SVGAGI. Between the trimmed V and J ends, which lost 10 bases and 0 bases, there was a span of 16 bases. This CDR3 spans 14 amino acids. Here the CDR3 DNA reads TGTGCCACACAGGCTGCCGGGGGCTCCTACGAGCAGTACTTC. It is translated as CATQAAGGSYEQYF.

The rearrangement joins TRBV5-6 to TRBJ2-4; no clear D gene. The CDR3 consists of 13 residues. Between the trimmed V and J ends, which lost 4 bases and 8 bases, there was a span of 13 bases. Germline values: CDR1 SGHDT, CDR2 YYEEEE. The chain's CDR3 is CASSVWMSDIQYF. For the CDR3, the DNA is TGTGCCAGCAGCGTGTGGATGAGCGACATTCAGTACTTC.

The V call is TRBV30, the J call TRBJ1-5, with 8 bases aligning to TRBD1. With 0 bases clipped from V and 5 bases from J, the junction kept 9 bases outside the gene matches. Germline CDR1 GTSNPN, CDR2 SVGIG (reference sequence). This CDR3 contains 16 residues. The CDR3 DNA reads as TGTGCCTGGAGTGTAGCCAGGGGGCTCCCGGATCAGCCCCAGCATTTT. Its protein is CAWSVARGLPDQPQHF.

V gene TRBV28 combines with J gene TRBJ2-7; 9 bases map to TRBD1. The germline CDR1 and CDR2 sequences are MDHEN and SYDVKM. V gave up 6 bases and J gave up 6 bases; unmatched junction bases: 12. This CDR3 is 15 amino acids long. CDR3 region: CASSRRGTGRGEQYF. As DNA, the CDR3 is TGTGCCAGCAGCCGTAGGGGGACAGGGAGAGGCGAGCAGTACTTC.

This clonotype was seen just once. The rearrangement uses TRBV21-1 and TRBJ2-7; the listed D gene, TRBD1, was not tested against the DNA. TRBV21-1 is a recognized pseudogene. The CDR3 totals 15 residues. This CDR3 reads CASTTGQGPLYEQYF. CDR3 nucleotide sequence: TGTGCCAGCACCACCGGACAGGGCCCCCTCTACGAGCAGTACTTC.

The chain combines TRBV7-6 with TRBJ2-3; the D gene is possibly TRBD2 (6 bases). V was clipped by 1 base and J by 4 bases, with 12 bases between them. From germline, CDR1 is SGHVS and CDR2 FNYEAQ. The CDR3 contains 15 residues. The CDR3 nucleotides read TGTGCCAGCAGCTTAGGGAAGGCTAGCGCAGATACGCAGTATTTT. Encoded protein: CASSLGKASADTQYF.

The count of this clonotype is one. The V call is TRBV6-2 or TRBV6-3, the J call TRBJ2-7, with D possibly TRBD1 on 5 matching bases. Trimming took off 9 bases at V and 3 bases at J, with 15 bases between the two ends. CDR3 length equals 13 residues. Germline-derived CDR1 and CDR2 are MNHEY and SVGEGT. CDR3 bases: TGTGCCAGTATCAAGGGGCAGCACTACGAGCAGTACTTC. As protein: CASIKGQHYEQYF.

This clonotype turned up a few times. This chain connects TRBV19 to TRBJ1-3; D uncertain. The germline V and J ends were trimmed by 4 bases and 1 base, with 2 bases remaining between them. This CDR3 is built from 12 residues. Germline V lookup: CDR1 LNHDA, CDR2 SQIVND (reference sequence). In nucleotides, the CDR3 is TGTGCCAGTAGTACTTCTGGAAACACCATATATTTT. Translating it yields CASSTSGNTIYF.

This chain joins TRBV20-1 and TRBJ2-5; 11 bases map to TRBD2. The germline V gene encodes CDR1 DFQATT and CDR2 SNEGSKA (reference sequence). Trimming at V came to 5 bases and at J to 6 bases, leaving 8 bases not matched to a gene. This CDR3 contains 14 residues. This chain's CDR3 is CSAPPPSGGKTQYF. DNA of the CDR3: TGCAGTGCTCCGCCCCCTAGCGGGGGGAAGACCCAGTACTTC.

The chain has TRBV30 and TRBJ2-5; TRBD1 aligns across 7 bases. V dropped 0 bases and J dropped 12; count of bases not matched to a gene: 4. Germline V CDR1 and CDR2: GTSNPN, SVGIG (reference sequence). The CDR3 is 11 amino acids. The CDR3 protein is CAWSVRDSEYF. The CDR3 coding sequence is TGTGCCTGGAGTGTACGGGACAGCGAGTACTTC.

The rearrangement links TRBV12-3 or TRBV12-4 to TRBJ2-7, with 14 bases lining up with TRBD2. The V segment lost 5 bases and the J segment 2 bases; nucleotides outside the gene matches: 11. The CDR3 is made up of 18 amino acids. CDR3 in DNA: TGTGCCAGCAGTCTCAATATAGGACTAGCGGGGGGAACCTACGAGCAGTACTTC. Its translation is CASSLNIGLAGGTYEQYF.

The rearrangement joins TRBV5-1 to TRBJ1-1; the D gene is possibly TRBD1 (6 bases). Germline V gives CDR1 SGHRS, CDR2 YFSETQ. The ends were cut back, 1 base at V and 5 bases at J, with 15 bases in the middle. This CDR3 contains 15 residues. CDR3 in amino acids: CASSLLGGLRTEAFF. The CDR3 DNA reads TGCGCCAGCAGCTTGTTGGGGGGCCTGAGGACTGAAGCTTTCTTT.